This TCR beta chain was sequenced during a study of beta chain features in type 1 diabetes. Regarding the study as a whole: There was a moderate but significant shortening of TCRB CDR3s in all four CD4+ subsets of Type 1 diabetes patients. Whether HLA type affects TCRB rearrangement stayed undetermined in the present work. cDNA-based reads could over-represent cells with high TCR expression.

A note on this clone: Its cognate antigen is unknown.

Investigators reverse transcribed all isolated RNA, so they sequenced expressed TCRB transcripts. There were 3.5 million to 4.5 million reads on average in the naive, central memory and regulatory T cell samples. The table came from immunoSEQ multiplex PCR; TCRdb's copy has only in-frame clones and leaves some out. Here the sample spans 300,000 to 350,000 clones, 9.3% being singletons. Each donor gave one heparinised blood draw averaging approximately 120 mL. V was pared by 6 bases and J by 7 bases, with 9 bases between. Per germline, CDR1 MDHEN and CDR2 SYDVKM. This CDR3 contains 12 residues. The sequenced material came from central memory CD4+ T cells from blood. The source is a man aged 30 to 45 with type 1 diabetes. This rearrangement joins TRBV28 to TRBJ1-4; D might be TRBD1 (6 bases). In DNA, the CDR3 is TGTGCCAGCAGACAGGGATCTGAAAAACTGTTTTTT. Its protein is CASRQGSEKLFF.